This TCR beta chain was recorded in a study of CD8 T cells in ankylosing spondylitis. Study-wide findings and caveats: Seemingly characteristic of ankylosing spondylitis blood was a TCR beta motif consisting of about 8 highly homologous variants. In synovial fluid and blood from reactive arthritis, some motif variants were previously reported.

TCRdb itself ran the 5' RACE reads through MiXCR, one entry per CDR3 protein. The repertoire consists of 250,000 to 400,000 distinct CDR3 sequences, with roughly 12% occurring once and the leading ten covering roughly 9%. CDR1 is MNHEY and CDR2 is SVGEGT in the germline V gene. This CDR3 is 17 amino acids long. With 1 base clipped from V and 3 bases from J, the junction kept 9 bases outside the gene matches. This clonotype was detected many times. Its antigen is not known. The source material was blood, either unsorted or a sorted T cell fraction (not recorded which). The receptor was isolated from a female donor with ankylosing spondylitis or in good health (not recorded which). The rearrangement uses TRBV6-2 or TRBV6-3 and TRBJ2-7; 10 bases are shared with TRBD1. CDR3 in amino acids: CASSYFAPGQGFYEQYF. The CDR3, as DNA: TGTGCCAGCAGTTACTTTGCGCCGGGACAGGGGTTCTACGAGCAGTACTTC.